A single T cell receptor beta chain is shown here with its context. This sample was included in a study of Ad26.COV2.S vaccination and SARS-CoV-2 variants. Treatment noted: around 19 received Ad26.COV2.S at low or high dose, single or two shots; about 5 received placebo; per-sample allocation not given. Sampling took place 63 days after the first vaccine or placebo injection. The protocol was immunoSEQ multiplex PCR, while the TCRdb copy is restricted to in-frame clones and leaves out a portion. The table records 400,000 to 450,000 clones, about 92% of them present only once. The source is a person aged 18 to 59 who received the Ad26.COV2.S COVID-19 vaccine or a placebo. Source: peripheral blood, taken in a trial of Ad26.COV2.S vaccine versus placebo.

The CDR3 DNA follows: TGTGCCAGCAGCTTACAGGGGTATGGTAATTCACCCCTCCACTTT. This sequence encodes CASSLQGYGNSPLHF. This sequence joins TRBV7-2 and TRBJ1-6; TRBD1 is a possible D gene (6 bases). This CDR3 spans 15 amino acids. Trimming removed 2 bases at V and 6 bases at J, with 11 bases between. Germline CDR1 and CDR2: SGHTA and FQGNSA.